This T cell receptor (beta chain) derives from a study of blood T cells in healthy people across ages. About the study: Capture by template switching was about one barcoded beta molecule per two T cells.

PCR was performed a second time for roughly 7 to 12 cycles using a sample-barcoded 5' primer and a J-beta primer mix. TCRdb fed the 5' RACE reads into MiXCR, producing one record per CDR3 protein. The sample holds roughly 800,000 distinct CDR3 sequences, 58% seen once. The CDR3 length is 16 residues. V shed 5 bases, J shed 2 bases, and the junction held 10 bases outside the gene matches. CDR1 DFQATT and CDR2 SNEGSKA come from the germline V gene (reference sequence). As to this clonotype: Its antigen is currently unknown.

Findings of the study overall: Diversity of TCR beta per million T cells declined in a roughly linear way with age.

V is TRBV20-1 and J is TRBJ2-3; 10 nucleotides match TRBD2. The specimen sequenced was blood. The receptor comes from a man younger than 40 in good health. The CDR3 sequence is CSAFPIAGGSTDTQYF. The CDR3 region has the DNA TGCAGTGCTTTCCCAATAGCGGGGGGTTCCACAGATACGCAGTATTTT.